The 28 T cell receptor beta chains reported below all come from one sample, sequenced in a study of cytomegalovirus exposure and HLA in healthy donors. The PCR ran on 60 Vbeta and 13 Jbeta primers. This table comes from immunoSEQ multiplex PCR, and its TCRdb copy is limited to in-frame clones, with some not included. The table lists approximately 140,000 clones, 70% to 80% of them singletons. Sample: PBMCs. The receptors originated from a woman aged 40 to 50 in good health and CMV-seropositive.

The chain links TRBV2 to TRBJ2-2, with 8 bases that match TRBD2. The CDR3 extends over 17 amino acids. From germline, CDR1 is SNHLY and CDR2 FYNNEI. Trimming at V came to 2 bases and at J to 7 bases, leaving 12 bases not matched to a gene. The CDR3 sequence: CASSERGGASTGGELFF. The CDR3 bases are TGTGCCAGCAGTGAACGGGGGGGCGCGTCCACGGGCGGGGAGCTGTTTTTT. Full variable domain (remainder filled in from reference TRBV2 and TRBJ2-2): EPEVTQTPSHQVTQMGQEVILRCVPISNHLYFYWYRQILGQKVEFLVSFYNNEISEKSEIFDDQFSVERPDGSNFTLKIRSTKLEDSAMYFCASSERGGASTGGELFFGEGSRLTVL.

This clone was recorded only once. The J gene is TRBJ2-3, the V gene TRBV5-1; the match to TRBD2 covers 12 bases. This CDR3 contains 15 residues. In germline, CDR1 is SGHRS, CDR2 YFSETQ. J gave up 4 bases and V 2 bases, and 2 bases lay outside the gene matches. DNA for the CDR3: TGCGCCAGCAGCTTACTAGCGGGAGGAGCAGATACGCAGTATTTT. Translated: CASSLLAGGADTQYF. Full variable domain (missing parts from reference TRBV5-1 and TRBJ2-3): KAGVTQTPRYLIKTRGQQVTLSCSPISGHRSVSWYQQTPGQGLQFLFEYFSETQRNKGNFPGRFSGRQFSNSRSEMNVSTLELGDSALYLCASSLLAGGADTQYFGPGTRLTVL.

This sequence joins TRBV11-3 and TRBJ2-1; D is ambiguous. CDR1 is SGHNT, CDR2 YENEEA, per germline. The CDR3 covers 13 residues. V lost 1 base and J lost 8, with 9 bases in between. The CDR3 DNA reads TGTGCCAGCAGCTTAGGGCTAGAGGATGAGCAGTTCTTC. Translated, it gives CASSLGLEDEQFF.

The rearrangement uses TRBV18 and TRBJ2-7; TRBD1 matches 8 bases. The germline V gene has CDR1 KGHSH and CDR2 LQKENI. V lost 2 bases to trimming and J lost 5 bases; unmatched junction nucleotides: 8. The CDR3 is 15 amino acids. The CDR3 DNA is TGTGCCAGCTCACCAGCCCAGGACAGGGCCAACGAGCAGTACTTC. Translation: CASSPAQDRANEQYF.

This clone has just a few counts. The chain recombines TRBV5-1 with TRBJ2-5; 9 nucleotides match TRBD2. V shed 4 bases, J shed 5 bases, and the junction held 12 bases outside the gene matches. Germline CDR1 reads SGHRS; CDR2 reads YFSETQ. This CDR3 has 16 amino acids. The CDR3 is CASSPGASGTSETQYF. Here the CDR3 DNA reads TGCGCCAGCAGCCCCGGGGCTAGCGGGACCTCGGAGACCCAGTACTTC.

The rearrangement joins TRBV19 to TRBJ1-1, with 11 bases fitting TRBD1. The CDR3 has 14 amino acids. The V segment lost 6 bases and the J segment 4 bases; nucleotides outside the gene matches: 4. From germline, CDR1 is LNHDA and CDR2 SQIVND (reference sequence). The CDR3 coding sequence is TGTGCCAGTAGGGGGACAGGGGGTGGCACTGAAGCTTTCTTT. Residues: CASRGTGGGTEAFF.

Here the CDR3 DNA reads TGTGCCAGCAACCGGAAAGGGGGCGGCACCGGGGAGCTGTTTTTT. It is translated as CASNRKGGGTGELFF. The genes are TRBV28 and TRBJ2-2; 7 bases agree with TRBD1. V was clipped by 7 bases and J by 4 bases; unmatched bases: 9. The CDR3 spans 15 residues. Germline V lookup: CDR1 MDHEN, CDR2 SYDVKM. Filled out from reference TRBV28 and TRBJ2-2, the complete variable domain reads DVKVTQSSRYLVKRTGEKVFLECVQDMDHENMFWYRQDPGLGLRLIYFSYDVKMKEKGDIPEGYSVSREKKERFSLILESASTNQTSMYLCASNRKGGGTGELFFGEGSRLTVL.

The rearrangement joins TRBV19 to TRBJ1-2, with 9 bases aligning to TRBD1. The germline gives CDR1 LNHDA, CDR2 SQIVND (reference sequence). Germline trimming cut 1 base from V and 2 bases from J; bases unmatched to any gene: 2. CDR3 length: 15 amino acids. The CDR3 sequence: CASSIAGTGNYGYTF. For the CDR3, the DNA is TGTGCCAGTAGTATAGCGGGGACAGGGAACTATGGCTACACCTTC.

This chain uses TRBV6-6 with TRBJ1-5, with TRBD1 as a possible D gene (6 bases). Germline V gene lookup returns CDR1 MNHNY and CDR2 SVGAGI (reference sequence). There are 16 residues in the CDR3. Between the trimmed V and J ends, which lost 5 bases and 6 bases, there was a span of 20 bases. CDR3 DNA: TGTGCCAGCAGTCAAAGGAGACGGGGGGCATCTCAGCCCCAGCATTTT. Encoded protein: CASSQRRRGASQPQHF.

The chain has TRBV5-1 and TRBJ2-5; 8 bases line up with TRBD1. The CDR3 runs 15 residues. CDR1 and CDR2 (germline): SGHRS, YFSETQ. V gave up 2 bases and J gave up 5 bases; unmatched junction bases: 8. As DNA, the CDR3 is TGCGCCAGCAGCTTCGGGGGACAGGCGGGGGAGACCCAGTACTTC. It yields the protein CASSFGGQAGETQYF.

This sequence joins TRBV19 and TRBJ1-2, with 7 bases fitting TRBD1. Germline V CDR1 and CDR2: LNHDA, SQIVND (reference sequence). The CDR3 is made up of 13 amino acids. J lost 4 bases, V lost 6 bases, and 5 bases had no gene match. The CDR3 region is CASRMDRTYGYTF. The CDR3 DNA is TGTGCCAGTAGAATGGACAGGACCTATGGCTACACCTTC.

The CDR3 nucleotides are TGTGCCAGTAGTATAGAAGCCGGGAGCAATCAGCCCCAGCATTTT. It specifies CASSIEAGSNQPQHF. The chain employs TRBV19 and TRBJ1-5; no clear D. Trimming took 0 bases from V and 1 from J, leaving 7 bases between them. CDR1 and CDR2 (germline): LNHDA, SQIVND (reference sequence). The CDR3 is made up of 15 amino acids.

This chain joins TRBV19 and TRBJ2-2, with D possibly being TRBD2 (5 bases). V lost 7 bases, J lost 2 bases, and 17 bases lay in between. Germline V gene lookup returns CDR1 LNHDA and CDR2 SQIVND (reference sequence). CDR3 length: 16 residues. The CDR3 DNA reads as TGTGCCAGTAACCGGGGTGGACTTATTAACACCGGGGAGCTGTTTTTT. It translates to CASNRGGLINTGELFF.

V and J are TRBV10-3 and TRBJ2-2; 11 positions agree with TRBD2. CDR1 is ENHRY and CDR2 is SYGVKD in the germline V gene. The CDR3 extends over 17 amino acids. The ends lost 6 bases at V and 0 bases at J; junction bases unmatched: 6. The CDR3 nucleotides read TGTGCCATCAGGGGGACTAGCGGAATATCGAACACCGGGGAGCTGTTTTTT. It codes for CAIRGTSGISNTGELFF.

The CDR3 sequence is CASSFLSRAATGELFF. The CDR3 nucleotides read TGTGCCAGCAGTTTTTTATCTCGAGCGGCGACCGGGGAGCTGTTTTTT. The chain recombines TRBV27 with TRBJ2-2, with D tentatively TRBD2 (5 bases). Germline V lookup: CDR1 MNHEY, CDR2 SMNVEV (reference sequence). The CDR3 contains 16 residues. Trimming removed 3 bases at V and 5 bases at J, with 16 bases between.

This sequence joins TRBV5-1 and TRBJ2-7; D is possibly TRBD1 (5 bases). V lost 7 bases and J lost 7, with 15 bases in between. From germline, CDR1 is SGHRS and CDR2 YFSETQ. This CDR3 spans 12 amino acids. The CDR3 bases are TGCGCCAGCCGCCCAGGGAATGGAGAGCAGTACTTC. Its translation is CASRPGNGEQYF.

The chain uses TRBV4-1 and TRBJ2-1; 12 bases are a match to TRBD2. V trimming: 0 bases; J trimming: 0 bases; junction bases outside the gene matches: 3. This CDR3 spans 18 amino acids. Germline V lookup: CDR1 MGHRA, CDR2 YSYEKL. The CDR3: CASSQDLAGGSSYNEQFF. CDR3 nucleotide sequence: TGCGCCAGCAGCCAAGATCTAGCGGGAGGGAGCTCCTACAATGAGCAGTTCTTC.

J is TRBJ2-2 and V is TRBV2; 7 positions match TRBD2. V shed 3 bases, J shed 5 bases, and the junction held 9 bases outside the gene matches. Germline CDR1 is SNHLY and CDR2 is FYNNEI. The CDR3 has 16 amino acids. The CDR3 is CASSDLGGRGTGELFF. DNA of the CDR3: TGTGCCAGCAGTGACCTTGGCGGGAGAGGGACCGGGGAGCTGTTTTTT.

CDR3 sequence reads: CASGLEGAGGGETQYF. The CDR3 DNA sequence: TGTGCTAGTGGTTTAGAAGGGGCGGGAGGTGGAGAGACCCAGTACTTC. This rearrangement joins TRBV12-5 to TRBJ2-5; the match to TRBD2 covers 8 bases. In germline, CDR1 is LGHNT, CDR2 FRNRAP. This CDR3 contains 16 residues. After removal of 3 bases from V and 4 bases from J, the junction contained 10 bases not matched to a gene. Based on the CDR3 plus reference TRBV12-5 and TRBJ2-5, the full variable domain is DARVTQTPRHKVTEMGQEVTMRCQPILGHNTVFWYRQTMMQGLELLAYFRNRAPLDDSGMPKDRFSAEMPDATLATLKIQPSEPRDSAVYFCASGLEGAGGGETQYFGPGTRLLVL.

The chain couples TRBV7-9 to TRBJ2-7, with TRBD2 identical over 7 bases. Germline V gene sequence: CDR1 SEHNR, CDR2 FQNEAQ (reference sequence). The ends lost 2 bases at V and 3 bases at J; junction bases unmatched: 1. This CDR3 is 13 amino acids long. The CDR3 here is CASSLTSDYEQYF. The DNA for the CDR3 is TGTGCCAGCAGCTTAACTAGCGACTACGAGCAGTACTTC.

In regard to this clone: The same CDR3 can be traced to other DNA sequences in this sample. V gene TRBV29-1 combines with J gene TRBJ1-1; TRBD1 matches 7 bases. The germline gives CDR1 SQVTM, CDR2 ANQGSEA. CDR3 length: 13 residues. V gave up 6 bases and J gave up 2 bases; unmatched junction bases: 6. In nucleotides, the CDR3 is TGCAGCGTGAAGGGACAGCTTAACACTGAAGCTTTCTTT. It codes for CSVKGQLNTEAFF. Combining the CDR3 with reference TRBV29-1 and TRBJ1-1 gives the whole variable domain SAVISQKPSRDICQRGTSLTIQCQVDSQVTMMFWYRQQPGQSLTLIATANQGSEATYESGFVIDKFPISRPNLTFSTLTVSNMSPEDSSIYLCSVKGQLNTEAFFGQGTRLTVV.

This clone was seen just once. This sequence joins TRBV15 and TRBJ2-7, with D perhaps TRBD2 (5 bases). This CDR3 is built from 14 residues. CDR1 LNHNV and CDR2 YYDKDF come from the germline V gene (reference sequence). V was trimmed by 1 base and J by 1 base, leaving 8 bases between them. CDR3 protein: CATSRGSDSYEQYF. As DNA, the CDR3 is TGTGCCACCAGCAGAGGTAGCGATTCCTACGAGCAGTACTTC. Full variable domain (missing parts from reference TRBV15 and TRBJ2-7): DAMVIQNPRYQVTQFGKPVTLSCSQTLNHNVMYWYQQKSSQAPKLLFHYYDKDFNNEADTPDNFQSRRPNTSFCFLDIRSPGLGDTAMYLCATSRGSDSYEQYFGPGTRLTVT.

The genes are TRBV5-4 and TRBJ2-1; TRBD2 matches at 11 bases. The germline gives CDR1 SGHNT, CDR2 YYREEE (reference sequence). CDR3 length equals 16 residues. V trimming: 4 bases; J trimming: 2 bases; junction bases outside the gene matches: 5. The CDR3 here is CASSKIAGGPYNEQFF. The CDR3 bases are TGTGCCAGCAGCAAGATAGCGGGAGGGCCCTACAATGAGCAGTTCTTC.

The chain recombines TRBV2 with TRBJ2-7, with D unclear. Germline CDR1 and CDR2: SNHLY and FYNNEI. The CDR3 is 11 residues long. Trimming removed 6 bases from V and 5 bases from J, with 8 bases in between. This CDR3 reads CASRARDEQYF. As DNA, the CDR3 is TGTGCCAGCAGGGCTCGGGACGAGCAGTACTTC.

This chain connects TRBV5-1 to TRBJ1-2; D gene uncertain. The CDR3 loop spans 13 amino acids. The germline CDR1 and CDR2 sequences are SGHRS and YFSETQ. V was clipped by 5 bases and J by 0 bases, with 8 bases between them. This CDR3 reads CASRVTANYGYTF. In DNA, the CDR3 is TGCGCCAGCAGGGTAACAGCTAACTATGGCTACACCTTC.

This chain uses TRBV10-2 with TRBJ2-3; the D gene is possibly TRBD2 (5 bases). The CDR3 contains 16 residues. V was pared by 3 bases and J by 2 bases, with 15 bases between. Per the germline V gene, CDR1 is WSHSY and CDR2 is SAAADI. The CDR3 sequence is CASSEVRRVFTDTQYF. CDR3 nucleotide sequence: TGCGCCAGCAGTGAAGTGCGGCGGGTTTTCACAGATACGCAGTATTTT.

In regard to this clone: In the same sample, other DNA sequences code for this CDR3. The V gene is TRBV19, the J gene TRBJ1-2, with 7 bases matching TRBD1. The germline gives CDR1 LNHDA, CDR2 SQIVND (reference sequence). V was pared by 6 bases and J by 4 bases, with 5 bases of the junction left unmatched. CDR3 length: 13 amino acids. CDR3 nucleotide sequence: TGTGCCAGTAGGACGGGACAGAGCTATGGCTACACCTTC. Translation: CASRTGQSYGYTF. Supplemented by reference TRBV19 and TRBJ1-2, the full variable domain reads DGGITQSPKYLFRKEGQNVTLSCEQNLNHDAMYWYRQDPGQGLRLIYYSQIVNDFQKGDIAEGYSVSREKKESFPLTVTSAQKNPTAFYLCASRTGQSYGYTFGSGTRLTVV.

The V and J genes are TRBV6-6 and TRBJ2-1; 10 nucleotides match TRBD1. After removal of 1 base from V and 5 bases from J, the junction contained 2 bases not matched to a gene. Germline V gives CDR1 MNHNY, CDR2 SVGAGI (reference sequence). The CDR3 has 15 residues. As DNA, the CDR3 is TGTGCCAGCAGTTACTTGGGACAGGGGAACAATGAGCAGTTCTTC. Translation gives CASSYLGQGNNEQFF.